A selection of T cell receptor beta chains follows, all from one sample in a study of a mutant IDH1 vaccine in newly diagnosed glioma. TCRdb's table, derived via immunoSEQ multiplex PCR, lists solely in-frame clones and lacks some. This table has some 21,000 clones, around 92% appearing once. These receptors' antigens are unknown. The sequenced sample was PBMCs, obtained from a glioma patient whose treatment included an IDH1 peptide vaccine. The origin of the receptors is a woman in her thirties or forties with glioma. CDR3s include the opening cysteine and the closing phenylalanine or tryptophan.

j_gene,v_gene,CDR3aa
TRBJ1-2,TRBV10-3,CAIRFGDTNYGYTF
TRBJ1-5,TRBV6-1,CASRTQGSLNQPQHF
TRBJ1-5,TRBV19,CASSISGAGQPQHF
TRBJ2-3,TRBV30,CAWGTRAWATDTQYF
TRBJ2-7,TRBV30,CAWSKQVHYEQYF
TRBJ1-1,TRBV15,CATSGDRQGDTEAFF
TRBJ1-2,TRBV30,CAWMSNFNYGYTF
TRBJ1-1,TRBV30,CAWSVRSGGYFTEAFF
TRBJ2-5,TRBV5-6,CASSLQGQETQYF
TRBJ2-2,TRBV2,CASSEKQGGTGELFF
TRBJ1-4,TRBV4-2,CASSQPEQGDEKLFF
TRBJ1-1,TRBV6-5,CASSSITGSTEAFF
TRBJ1-4,TRBV6-1,CASQGYSAEKLFF
TRBJ2-3,TRBV6-5,CASRPGWPDTQYF
TRBJ2-5,TRBV18,CASSPTYEGGQYF
TRBJ1-1,TRBV13,CASSFRQGRGNTEAFF
TRBJ1-6,TRBV6-5,CASSFQGGSPLHF
TRBJ1-1,TRBV7-9,CASSPQTGTEAFF
TRBJ1-3,TRBV2,CASSPPLVDTIYF
TRBJ1-1,TRBV6-5,CASSLNSDRAEAFF
TRBJ2-1,TRBV5-1,CASRPGSTGTNEQFF
TRBJ2-5,TRBV4-1,CASSQPSSGETQYF
TRBJ1-5,TRBV6-5,CASSRGQGAGQPQHF
TRBJ2-5,TRBV4-3,CASSQGDRGTQYF
TRBJ2-7,TRBV13,CASSLAGPGLAGVGAYEQYF
TRBJ1-5,TRBV21-1,CASSKVIRLRNQPQHF
TRBJ2-3,TRBV10-1,CASSPGLFTDTQYF
TRBJ1-3,TRBV4-1,CASSQDSEAAGNTIYF
TRBJ2-7,TRBV4-3,CASSQVVGLGTYEQYF